This TCR beta chain was documented in a study of blood T cells in healthy people across ages. A J-beta primer mix and a sample-barcoded 5' primer were used in a second PCR of roughly 6 to 12 cycles. TCRdb passed the 5' RACE reads through MiXCR, listing each CDR3 protein once. Among around 1,000,000 distinct CDR3 sequences listed, around 27% were seen once. The CDR3 is 12 amino acids. V was trimmed by 10 bases and J by 5 bases, leaving 14 bases between them. In addition, the sample was reused for a study of T cells of mothers and their children.

This chain links TRBV12-3 or TRBV12-4 with TRBJ2-5; the D is unclear. The TCR sequence derives from a girl aged 2 to 9 in good health. Input material: blood. The CDR3 loop reads CANSRPSETQYF. The CDR3 DNA reads as TGTGCCAACAGCCGTCCAAGTGAGACCCAGTACTTC.